The sequence of this T cell receptor (beta chain) was determined in a study of blood T cell repertoires in COVID-19. This clone was seen once. Authors' data handling: Nucleated cell counts were estimated from reference gene primer amplification. Method: immunoSEQ multiplex PCR; TCRdb's copy keeps in-frame clones and lacks some. V, J and clone size are those of that table, while D and trimming were read from the DNA. The sample yields fewer than 200,000 clones, about 88% seen once. The sequenced sample consisted of peripheral blood. The receptor was derived from a man aged 35 to 55 with active or convalescent COVID-19.

The CDR3: CASSQDPKRGQETQYF. Written as DNA, the CDR3 is TGTGCCAGCAGCCAAGATCCGAAGCGGGGGCAAGAGACCCAGTACTTC. This chain connects TRBV4-2 to TRBJ2-5; TRBD2 agrees at 8 bases. This CDR3 is built from 16 residues. After removal of 0 bases from V and 2 bases from J, the junction contained 5 bases not matched to a gene. Per the germline V gene, CDR1 is LGHNA and CDR2 is YNFKEQ.